One T cell receptor (beta chain) is described in this entry. As yet, its antigen is unknown. The data derive from a study of T cell responses to AZD1222 COVID-19 vaccine. Germline V CDR1 and CDR2: LNHDA, SQIVND (reference sequence). This CDR3 comprises 13 residues. V was clipped by 4 bases and J by 5 bases, with 9 bases between them. The repertoire was sequenced with immunoSEQ multiplex PCR; TCRdb's copy has only in-frame clones and lacks some. The data show roughly 130,000 clones, 92% seen once. Study-level results: Seropositive status at baseline applied to only a handful of AZD1222 recipients. Donor demographics were predominantly white British with a female majority; clonal diversity may be underestimated.

This receptor was identified in an adult in good health. The chain is built from TRBV19 and TRBJ1-5; D is undetermined. Here the sequenced sample was peripheral blood, taken on day 0 of AZD1222 vaccination. As DNA, the CDR3 is TGTGCCAGTAGTAAAACGACGGATCAGCCCCAGCATTTT. It codes for CASSKTTDQPQHF.